The 10 T cell receptor beta chains presented below share a single source sample, sequenced in a study of early T cells in non-severe SARS-CoV-2 infection. TCRdb reanalysed the 5' RACE reads using MiXCR and keeps one entry per CDR3 protein. The sample consists of more than 35,000 distinct CDR3 sequences, 5% to 7% of them appearing once. Sequencing was carried out using whole blood. The source of these receptors is an adult who was a healthcare worker with PCR-confirmed SARS-CoV-2 infection or an uninfected control (not recorded which).

This clonotype was counted at least ten times. The chain couples TRBV19 to TRBJ2-7; D call uncertain. Germline values: CDR1 LNHDA, CDR2 SQIVND (reference sequence). CDR3 length: 13 residues. V shed 5 bases and J shed 4 bases, with 12 bases lying between them. The CDR3: CASSPSSDYEQYF. CDR3 in DNA: TGTGCCAGTAGTCCGTCTAGTGATTACGAGCAGTACTTC. The full variable domain, rest sourced from reference TRBV19 and TRBJ2-7, is DGGITQSPKYLFRKEGQNVTLSCEQNLNHDAMYWYRQDPGQGLRLIYYSQIVNDFQKGDIAEGYSVSREKKESFPLTVTSAQKNPTAFYLCASSPSSDYEQYFGPGTRLTVT.

Sample share makes this clonotype medium-sized. The chain is built from TRBV5-4 and TRBJ2-6, with TRBD1 as a possible D gene (6 bases). The germline V and J ends were trimmed by 5 bases and 1 base, with 7 bases remaining between them. The CDR3 length is 14 residues. Germline V CDR1 and CDR2: SGHNT, YYREEE (reference sequence). The CDR3 nucleotides are TGTGCCAGCAGGACAGGATCTGGGGCCAACGTCCTGACTTTC. Encoded protein: CASRTGSGANVLTF.

This clonotype was seen ten or more times. The genes are TRBV30 and TRBJ1-1; D is undetermined. Trimming removed 0 bases at V and 0 bases at J, with 11 bases between. Looked up from germline, CDR1 is GTSNPN and CDR2 is SVGIG (reference sequence). The CDR3 totals 15 residues. Written as DNA, the CDR3 is TGTGCCTGGAGTGTATCAATGGGTCTGAACACTGAAGCTTTCTTT. Translating it yields CAWSVSMGLNTEAFF.

This clonotype showed up just a few times. The J gene is TRBJ2-3, the V gene TRBV20-1, with 10 bases fitting TRBD2. The CDR3 runs to 15 residues. Germline-derived CDR1 and CDR2 are DFQATT and SNEGSKA (reference sequence). V dropped 3 bases and J dropped 8; count of bases not matched to a gene: 11. The CDR3 is CSASRTSGPLATQYF. CDR3 coding DNA: TGCAGTGCTAGTAGGACTAGCGGACCCTTAGCTACGCAGTATTTT.

This clonotype turned up a few times. This sequence joins TRBV7-9 and TRBJ1-3, with a weak D call TRBD1 (6 bases). Trimming took 5 bases from V and 3 from J, leaving 14 bases between them. Looked up from germline, CDR1 is SEHNR and CDR2 is FQNEAQ (reference sequence). The CDR3 has 15 amino acids. The CDR3 region is CASSPQGMGGNTIYF. The CDR3 coding sequence is TGTGCCAGCAGCCCACAGGGAATGGGTGGAAACACCATATATTTT.

This clonotype has only a few counts. V and J are TRBV7-3 and TRBJ2-2; D gene uncertain. This CDR3 is built from 13 residues. The V and J ends lost 4 bases and 4 bases respectively, with 7 bases between them. Germline CDR1 reads SGHTA; CDR2 reads FQGTGA. This CDR3 reads CASSSKTTGELFF. The CDR3 DNA sequence: TGTGCCAGCAGCTCAAAAACCACCGGGGAGCTGTTTTTT.

This clonotype was detected ten times or more. The chain combines TRBV20-1 with TRBJ1-5; D ambiguous. CDR1 and CDR2 (germline): DFQATT, SNEGSKA (reference sequence). The CDR3 spans 15 residues. The germline V and J ends were trimmed by 2 bases and 0 bases, with 11 bases remaining between them. This CDR3 is CSARIHTGSNQPQHF. DNA of the CDR3: TGCAGTGCTAGAATCCACACTGGTAGCAATCAGCCCCAGCATTTT.

This clonotype was seen a few times. The CDR3 is CASSLMGTYNSPLHF. For the CDR3, the DNA is TGTGCCAGCAGTTTGATGGGCACCTATAATTCACCCCTCCACTTT. This sequence joins TRBV28 and TRBJ1-6; D gene unclear. The V and J ends lost 3 bases and 2 bases respectively, with 8 bases between them. The CDR3 consists of 15 residues. In germline, CDR1 is MDHEN, CDR2 SYDVKM.

This clonotype was counted at least ten times. The CDR3 region has the DNA TGTGCCAGCAGCCTTAACAGCCATCAGCCCCAGCATTTT. Its protein product is CASSLNSHQPQHF. The chain combines TRBV5-5 with TRBJ1-5; D is unclear. Trimming took off 4 bases at V and 5 bases at J, with 10 bases between the two ends. The CDR3 extends over 13 amino acids. CDR1 and CDR2 (germline): SGHKS, YYEKEE (reference sequence). Combining the CDR3 with reference TRBV5-5 and TRBJ1-5 gives the whole variable domain DAGVTQSPTHLIKTRGQQVTLRCSPISGHKSVSWYQQVLGQGPQFIFQYYEKEERGRGNFPDRFSARQFPNYSSELNVNALLLGDSALYLCASSLNSHQPQHFGDGTRLSIL.

A few counts support this clonotype. The chain uses TRBV6-2 or TRBV6-3 and TRBJ2-7; possible D gene TRBD1, 6 bases. CDR3 length: 13 amino acids. Trimming shortened V by 7 bases and J by 4 bases, and 14 bases separated the two germline ends. Germline CDR1 MNHEY, CDR2 SVGEGT. The CDR3 coding sequence is TGTGCCAGCACTCTTCAGGGGCCATACGAGCAGTACTTC. This sequence encodes CASTLQGPYEQYF.